Following are 11 T cell receptor beta chains from one sample sequenced in a study of identical twins. TCRdb re-called the 5' RACE reads with MiXCR, one entry per CDR3 protein. The sample lists some 790,000 distinct CDR3 sequences; around a sixth were seen once. This sample also belongs to another study, concerning T cells expressing NK-cell markers.

Sequenced: PBMCs. The receptors here all came from a woman aged 18-30 years in good health.

This clonotype occurred a few times. The rearrangement joins TRBV20-1 to TRBJ1-1; D possibly corresponds to TRBD1 (6 bases). Germline V gives CDR1 DFQATT, CDR2 SNEGSKA (reference sequence). The CDR3 consists of 14 residues. Trimming pared 4 bases from V and 0 bases from J, leaving 12 bases between. The DNA for the CDR3 is TGCAGTGCTACCCCGACAGGTATGAACACTGAAGCTTTCTTT. This translates into CSATPTGMNTEAFF.

The chain is built from TRBV5-1 and TRBJ2-1; no clear D. Between the trimmed V and J ends, which lost 2 bases and 6 bases, there was a span of 9 bases. The germline gives CDR1 SGHRS, CDR2 YFSETQ. CDR3 length: 13 amino acids. The CDR3: CASSLGQINEQFF. The CDR3 DNA reads as TGCGCCAGCAGCTTAGGGCAGATCAATGAGCAGTTCTTC.

The chain has TRBV20-1 and TRBJ2-1; no clear D gene. Trimming left V 6 bases short and J 3 bases short, with 12 bases between. Germline CDR1 and CDR2: DFQATT and SNEGSKA (reference sequence). The CDR3 sequence is 13 residues long. Here the CDR3 DNA reads TGCAGTGCCCTTGGGCAGGACTACAATGAGCAGTTCTTC. This codes for CSALGQDYNEQFF.

The rearrangement joins TRBV7-7 to TRBJ2-1; no clear D. Germline assignment: CDR1 SSHAT and CDR2 FNYEAQ (reference sequence). Trimming left V 5 bases short and J 2 bases short, with 13 bases between. The CDR3 has 15 amino acids. The chain's CDR3 is CASSPSFLAYNEQFF. The CDR3, as DNA: TGTGCCAGCAGCCCCAGTTTCCTTGCCTACAATGAGCAGTTCTTC.

The rearrangement links TRBV7-9 to TRBJ2-1, with 7 bases identical to TRBD1. Trimming took 11 bases from V and 1 from J; bases not matched to a gene: 5. Germline V lookup: CDR1 SEHNR, CDR2 FQNEAQ (reference sequence). The CDR3 length is 13 residues. The CDR3 DNA follows: TGTGCCGATGACAGGGTATCCTACAATGAGCAGTTCTTC. Amino acid sequence: CADDRVSYNEQFF.

The gene calls are TRBV7-2 and TRBJ2-2; no clear D gene. This CDR3 is 11 amino acids long. Germline values: CDR1 SGHTA, CDR2 FQGNSA. Trimming pared 7 bases from V and 4 bases from J, leaving 4 bases between. The CDR3 is CASTRTGELFF. DNA of the CDR3: TGTGCCAGCACCCGCACCGGGGAGCTGTTTTTT. Full variable domain (remainder filled in from reference TRBV7-2 and TRBJ2-2): GAGVSQSPSNKVTEKGKDVELRCDPISGHTALYWYRQSLGQGLEFLIYFQGNSAPDKSGLPSDRFSAERTGGSVSTLTIQRTQQEDSAVYLCASTRTGELFFGEGSRLTVL.

The chain joins TRBV12-3 or TRBV12-4 to TRBJ1-4, with TRBD1 as a possible D gene (6 bases). Between the trimmed V and J ends, which lost 6 bases and 0 bases, there was a span of 17 bases. The CDR3 has 17 residues. The CDR3 sequence is CASSSQGKRATNEKLFF. CDR3 nucleotides: TGTGCCAGCAGCTCGCAGGGGAAGCGTGCAACTAATGAAAAACTGTTTTTT.

The chain has TRBV6-5 and TRBJ2-6; D gene unclear. Germline V gene lookup returns CDR1 MNHEY and CDR2 SVGAGI. CDR3 length: 16 amino acids. Between the trimmed V and J ends, which lost 2 bases and 5 bases, there was a span of 13 bases. The CDR3 bases are TGTGCCAGCAGTTACCCCGTAGCCTTAAGGGCCAACGTCCTGACTTTC. Its protein product is CASSYPVALRANVLTF.

In this sample, this clonotype turned up a few times. The rearrangement links TRBV6-1 to TRBJ2-2; D unresolved. Germline values: CDR1 MNHNS, CDR2 SASEGT. CDR3 length: 14 residues. The germline V and J ends were trimmed by 6 bases and 0 bases, with 8 bases remaining between them. The CDR3 spells CASSPHSNTGELFF. DNA of the CDR3: TGTGCCAGCAGCCCCCACTCGAACACCGGGGAGCTGTTTTTT.

The rearrangement joins TRBV12-3 or TRBV12-4 to TRBJ2-3; D remains ambiguous. V dropped 4 bases and J dropped 2 bases, with 7 bases sitting between them. The CDR3 totals 13 residues. CDR3 amino acids: CASSWAYTDTQYF. The CDR3 nucleotides are TGTGCCAGCAGTTGGGCGTACACAGATACGCAGTATTTT.

This clonotype was picked up a small number of times. The chain links TRBV15 to TRBJ2-5, with D perhaps TRBD2 (6 bases). The CDR3 runs 13 residues. V was shortened by 0 bases and J by 4 bases, with 6 bases between the two germline ends. Germline CDR1 is LNHNV and CDR2 is YYDKDF (reference sequence). CDR3 amino acids: CATSRDSGETQYF. The CDR3 coding sequence is TGTGCCACCAGCAGAGATAGCGGAGAGACCCAGTACTTC.